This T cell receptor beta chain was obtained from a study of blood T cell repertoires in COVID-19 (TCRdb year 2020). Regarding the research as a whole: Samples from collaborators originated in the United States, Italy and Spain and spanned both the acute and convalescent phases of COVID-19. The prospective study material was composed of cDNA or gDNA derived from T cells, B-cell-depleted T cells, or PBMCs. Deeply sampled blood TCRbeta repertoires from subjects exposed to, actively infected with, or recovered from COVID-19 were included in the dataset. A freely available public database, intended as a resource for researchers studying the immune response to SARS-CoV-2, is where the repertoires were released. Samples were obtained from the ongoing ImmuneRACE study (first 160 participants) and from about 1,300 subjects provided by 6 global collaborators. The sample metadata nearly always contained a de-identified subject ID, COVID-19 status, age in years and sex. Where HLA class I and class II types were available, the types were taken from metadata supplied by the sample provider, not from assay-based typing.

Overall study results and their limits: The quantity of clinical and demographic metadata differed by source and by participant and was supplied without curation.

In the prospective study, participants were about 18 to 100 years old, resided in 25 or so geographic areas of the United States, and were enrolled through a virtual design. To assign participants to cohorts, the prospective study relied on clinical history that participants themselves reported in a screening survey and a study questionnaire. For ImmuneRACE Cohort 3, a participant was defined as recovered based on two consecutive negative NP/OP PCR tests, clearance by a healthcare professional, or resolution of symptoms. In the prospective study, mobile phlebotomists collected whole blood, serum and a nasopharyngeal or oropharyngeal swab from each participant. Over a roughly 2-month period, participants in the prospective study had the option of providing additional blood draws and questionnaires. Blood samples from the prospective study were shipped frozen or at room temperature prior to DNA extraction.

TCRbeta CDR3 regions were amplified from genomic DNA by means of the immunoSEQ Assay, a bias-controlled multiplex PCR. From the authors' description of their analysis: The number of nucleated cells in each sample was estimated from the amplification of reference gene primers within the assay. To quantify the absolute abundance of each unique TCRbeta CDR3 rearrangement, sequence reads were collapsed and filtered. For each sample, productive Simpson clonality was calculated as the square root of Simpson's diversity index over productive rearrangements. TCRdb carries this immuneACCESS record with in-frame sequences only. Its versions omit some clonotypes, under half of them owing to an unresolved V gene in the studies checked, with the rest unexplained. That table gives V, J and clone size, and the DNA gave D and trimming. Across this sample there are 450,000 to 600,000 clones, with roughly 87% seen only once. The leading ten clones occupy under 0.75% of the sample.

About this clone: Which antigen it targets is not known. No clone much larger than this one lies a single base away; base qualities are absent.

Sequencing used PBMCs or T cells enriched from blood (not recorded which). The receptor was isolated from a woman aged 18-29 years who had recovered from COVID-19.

The CDR3 is CASSEATTNSYEQYF. The nucleotide sequence reads TGTGCCAGCAGTGAAGCGACAACGAACTCCTACGAGCAGTACTTC. The rearranged segments are TRBV2 and TRBJ2-7; no confident D gene assignment can be made. From cysteine to phenylalanine, the CDR3 is 15 amino acids long. Only CDR3 DNA is held: 45 bases, read in frame from base 1. Trimming removed 0 bases from V and 0 bases from J, leaving 9 bases between the germline ends. CDR1 SNHLY and CDR2 FYNNEI were looked up in the germline V gene. The CDR3 plus the reference TRBV2 and TRBJ2-7 genes for the other parts give the full variable domain: EPEVTQTPSHQVTQMGQEVILRCVPISNHLYFYWYRQILGQKVEFLVSFYNNEISEKSEIFDDQFSVERPDGSNFTLKIRSTKLEDSAMYFCASSEATTNSYEQYFGPGTRLTVT.